Listed here are 26 T cell receptor beta chains from one sample, sequenced in a study of cytomegalovirus exposure and HLA in healthy donors. Both 60 Vbeta primers and 13 Jbeta primers went into the PCR. This table comes from immunoSEQ multiplex PCR, and its TCRdb copy is limited to in-frame clones, with some not included. Among under 200,000 clones listed, roughly 80% were seen once. The sequencing sample was made of PBMCs. All receptors derive from a woman between 45 and 65 years old in good health and CMV-seronegative.

V and J are TRBV5-6 and TRBJ2-2; D is uncertain. CDR3 length: 15 residues. V lost 2 bases, J lost 3 bases, and 11 bases lay in between. Germline CDR1 is SGHDT and CDR2 is YYEEEE. The DNA for the CDR3 is TGTGCCAGCAGCTTATTCGTAGCCTACACCGGGGAGCTGTTTTTT. Its translation: CASSLFVAYTGELFF. Full variable domain (rest looked up from reference TRBV5-6 and TRBJ2-2): DAGVTQSPTHLIKTRGQQVTLRCSPKSGHDTVSWYQQALGQGPQFIFQYYEEEERQRGNFPDRFSGHQFPNYSSELNVNALLLGDSALYLCASSLFVAYTGELFFGEGSRLTVL.

The chain has TRBV10-3 and TRBJ1-1, with 7 positions matching TRBD1. Germline CDR1 reads ENHRY; CDR2 reads SYGVKD. The CDR3 has 12 amino acids. The ends lost 10 bases at V and 5 bases at J; junction bases unmatched: 7. The CDR3 coding sequence is TGTGCCACCGCAGGGGGGAGGACTGAAGCTTTCTTT. Translated, it gives CATAGGRTEAFF.

V and J are TRBV4-1 and TRBJ2-5, with D possibly matching TRBD2 (7 bases). Germline loops: CDR1 MGHRA, CDR2 YSYEKL. CDR3 size: 16 residues. Between the trimmed V and J ends, which lost 1 base and 5 bases, there was a span of 17 bases. In nucleotides, the CDR3 is TGCGCCAGCAGCCAAGCCCCTGGGGGGAGGGGGGAGACCCAGTACTTC. This translates into CASSQAPGGRGETQYF.

The V and J genes are TRBV28 and TRBJ1-4, with 7 bases fitting TRBD1. This CDR3 comprises 15 residues. J gave up 5 bases and V 3 bases, and 6 bases lay outside the gene matches. Per germline, CDR1 MDHEN and CDR2 SYDVKM. Here the CDR3 reads CASSFKGAWNEKLFF. CDR3 nucleotides: TGTGCCAGCAGTTTCAAGGGGGCCTGGAATGAAAAACTGTTTTTT. Full variable domain (remainder filled in from reference TRBV28 and TRBJ1-4): DVKVTQSSRYLVKRTGEKVFLECVQDMDHENMFWYRQDPGLGLRLIYFSYDVKMKEKGDIPEGYSVSREKKERFSLILESASTNQTSMYLCASSFKGAWNEKLFFGSGTQLSVL.

This clone was seen a handful of times. V is TRBV29-1 and J is TRBJ2-7; 11 bases align to TRBD2. V lost 0 bases to trimming and J lost 5 bases; unmatched junction nucleotides: 6. The germline CDR1 and CDR2 sequences are SQVTM and ANQGSEA. The CDR3 runs to 15 residues. CDR3 loop: CSVEDGASGGNEQYF. As DNA, the CDR3 is TGCAGCGTTGAAGACGGGGCTAGCGGGGGGAACGAGCAGTACTTC.

The gene calls are TRBV6-5 and TRBJ1-2, with 7 bases aligning to TRBD1. The J segment lost 4 bases and the V segment lost 2 bases, leaving 7 bases of the junction unmatched. The CDR3 spans 15 residues. CDR1 MNHEY and CDR2 SVGAGI come from the germline V gene. CDR3 in DNA: TGTGCCAGCAGTTACGTTACAGGGGCGGGCTATGGCTACACCTTC. It codes for CASSYVTGAGYGYTF.

This sequence joins TRBV5-1 and TRBJ2-7; TRBD1 matches at 8 bases. The length of the CDR3 is 13 residues. Germline-derived CDR1 and CDR2 are SGHRS and YFSETQ. Trimming removed 6 bases from V and 2 bases from J; junction bases left unmatched: 4. The CDR3 is CASTDRGAYEQYF. In nucleotides, the CDR3 is TGCGCCAGCACCGACAGGGGAGCCTACGAGCAGTACTTC.

The rearrangement links TRBV21-1 to TRBJ1-6; TRBD1, the table's D call, lacks a check against the DNA. TRBV21-1 is labeled a pseudogene. This CDR3 region has 14 residues. The CDR3 DNA follows: TGTGCCAGCAGCAAAACAGGGGATCATTCACCCCTCCACTTT. Encoded protein: CASSKTGDHSPLHF.

V usage is TRBV18 and J usage is TRBJ1-5, with unresolved D. This CDR3 has 15 residues. V lost 1 base and J 1 base, leaving 8 bases between the germline ends. CDR1 and CDR2 from the germline V gene are KGHSH and LQKENI. This CDR3 is CASSPQAVSNQPQHF. The CDR3 DNA reads as TGTGCCAGCTCACCACAGGCGGTCAGCAATCAGCCCCAGCATTTT. The whole variable domain, filled in from reference TRBV18 and TRBJ1-5, reads NAGVMQNPRHLVRRRGQEARLRCSPMKGHSHVYWYRQLPEEGLKFMVYLQKENIIDESGMPKERFSAEFPKEGPSILRIQQVVRGDSAAYFCASSPQAVSNQPQHFGDGTRLSIL.

The chain recombines TRBV9 with TRBJ2-7; 11 bases agree with TRBD2. Trimming took 4 bases from V and 5 from J; bases not matched to a gene: 8. Germline values: CDR1 SGDLS, CDR2 YYNGEE. The CDR3 consists of 15 residues. CDR3 sequence reads: CASSPTPSGRNEQYF. CDR3 in DNA: TGTGCCAGCAGCCCGACACCTAGCGGGAGGAACGAGCAGTACTTC.

This rearrangement joins TRBV6-6 to TRBJ2-5, with D possibly matching TRBD1 (7 bases). There are 16 residues in the CDR3. The germline gives CDR1 MNHNY, CDR2 SVGAGI (reference sequence). V shed 8 bases and J shed 7 bases, with 26 bases lying between them. CDR3 sequence: CASELAGGRFGPTQYF. DNA of the CDR3: TGTGCCAGCGAATTGGCAGGGGGGAGGTTCGGGCCGACCCAGTACTTC.

Details on this clone: Within the sample, other DNA sequences also encode this same CDR3. This chain joins TRBV28 and TRBJ1-1, with 9 bases fitting TRBD1. This CDR3 comprises 16 residues. V shed 4 bases and J 1 base; nucleotides not matched to a gene: 7. CDR1 and CDR2 from the germline V gene are MDHEN and SYDVKM. CDR3 nucleotides: TGTGCCAGCAGTTCCATACCACAGGGGGCGAACACTGAAGCTTTCTTT. Its translation: CASSSIPQGANTEAFF.

For this clone: Since no conserved phenylalanine or tryptophan closes the CDR3, a read error is the likely cause. The CDR3 region is CFTAREASYEQYL. Here the CDR3 DNA reads TGTTTTACTGCGAGGGAAGCTTCCTACGAGCAGTACCTC. The J gene is TRBJ2-7, the V gene TRBV5-8; possible D gene TRBD2, 5 bases. CDR1 and CDR2 (germline): SGHTS, YDEGEE. The CDR3 spans 13 residues.

This clone was seen once. This chain joins TRBV11-3 and TRBJ2-1, with TRBD2 as a possible D gene (5 bases). V was clipped by 5 bases and J by 1 base, with 9 bases between them. Looked up from germline, CDR1 is SGHNT and CDR2 is YENEEA. The CDR3 totals 14 residues. The CDR3 nucleotides read TGTGCCAGCAGCGAGAGCGGTTCCTACAATGAGCAGTTCTTC. Its protein is CASSESGSYNEQFF. Together with reference TRBV11-3 and TRBJ2-1, the CDR3 gives the full variable domain: EAGVVQSPRYKIIEKKQPVAFWCNPISGHNTLYWYLQNLGQGPELLIRYENEEAVDDSQLPKDRFSAERLKGVDSTLKIQPAELGDSAVYLCASSESGSYNEQFFGPGTRLTVL.

The V gene is TRBV27, the J gene TRBJ1-1, with no clear D. The CDR3 runs 12 residues. Germline assignment: CDR1 MNHEY and CDR2 SMNVEV (reference sequence). Trimming shortened V by 2 bases and J by 10 bases, and 11 bases separated the two germline ends. DNA of the CDR3: TGTGCCAGCAGTTTAGGAGGTCTACCAGCTTTCTTT. This sequence encodes CASSLGGLPAFF.

The chain links TRBV28 to TRBJ2-1; 9 nucleotides line up with TRBD2. CDR1 and CDR2 (germline): MDHEN, SYDVKM. CDR3 length: 17 amino acids. Trimming took 3 bases from V and 7 from J; bases not matched to a gene: 13. The DNA for the CDR3 is TGTGCCAGCAGTTTGGCCGGGATAGCGGGAGCGGAGAATGAGCAGTTCTTC. It yields the protein CASSLAGIAGAENEQFF.

The chain links TRBV29-1 to TRBJ1-2; D call uncertain. This CDR3 has 12 amino acids. Germline CDR1 reads SQVTM; CDR2 reads ANQGSEA. V was clipped by 6 bases and J by 0 bases, with 8 bases between them. Here the CDR3 DNA reads TGCAGCGTCGAACAGTCTAACTATGGCTACACCTTC. Protein: CSVEQSNYGYTF.

This clone was seen a single time. The V gene is TRBV5-4, the J gene TRBJ1-3; D ambiguous. Trimming took off 5 bases at V and 0 bases at J, with 9 bases between the two ends. Looked up from germline, CDR1 is SGHNT and CDR2 is YYREEE (reference sequence). The CDR3 covers 14 residues. CDR3 protein: CASSSESSGNTIYF. DNA for the CDR3: TGTGCCAGCAGTTCGGAGAGCTCTGGAAACACCATATATTTT.

This chain links TRBV29-1 with TRBJ1-2, with TRBD1 identical over 10 bases. The length of the CDR3 is 15 residues. With V trimmed by 4 bases and J by 1 base, 6 bases remained unmatched. CDR1 SQVTM and CDR2 ANQGSEA come from the germline V gene. For the CDR3, the DNA is TGCAGCGTTGCCCGGGGACAGGGGAATAACTATGGCTACACCTTC. It codes for CSVARGQGNNYGYTF.

In nucleotides, the CDR3 is TGTGCCAGCAGTTACAAGAGGAATTCACCCCTCCACTTT. Translation: CASSYKRNSPLHF. This chain connects TRBV6-5 to TRBJ1-6, with D unresolved. The CDR3 runs to 13 residues. Germline CDR1 and CDR2: MNHEY and SVGAGI. Deletions cut 2 bases from V and 7 bases from J, with 6 bases between.

The chain is built from TRBV11-2 and TRBJ2-1; 10 bases are a match to TRBD2. The CDR3 totals 14 residues. Per germline, CDR1 SGHAT and CDR2 FQNNGV. The V and J ends lost 4 bases and 9 bases, in that order; junction bases with no gene match: 6. The CDR3 spells CASSSLGLASEQFF. The CDR3 region has the DNA TGTGCCAGCAGCTCCCTGGGACTAGCGAGTGAGCAGTTCTTC.

The rearrangement uses TRBV30 and TRBJ1-5; the D is unclear. The germline gives CDR1 GTSNPN, CDR2 SVGIG (reference sequence). V lost 2 bases to trimming and J lost 1 base, with 12 bases between them. CDR3 length equals 15 residues. The DNA of the CDR3 is TGTGCCTGGAGTTTCTACACCGGGAGCAATCAGCCCCAGCATTTT. It specifies CAWSFYTGSNQPQHF.

This chain joins TRBV25-1 and TRBJ1-2; 7 bases are a match to TRBD1. This CDR3 is 15 amino acids long. V dropped 2 bases and J dropped 2; count of bases not matched to a gene: 5. CDR1 is MGHDK and CDR2 is SYGVNS in the germline V gene. CDR3 nucleotides: TGTGCCAGCAGTGAAGCAGGGGGTAGGAACTATGGCTACACCTTC. This translates into CASSEAGGRNYGYTF.

The chain couples TRBV28 to TRBJ2-3; no firm D call. Germline V gene lookup returns CDR1 MDHEN and CDR2 SYDVKM. The V and J ends lost 4 bases and 3 bases respectively, with 2 bases between them. CDR3 length: 11 residues. CDR3 sequence reads: CASSSTDTQYF. In DNA, the CDR3 is TGTGCCAGCAGTTCGACAGATACGCAGTATTTT.

There are a few counts of this clone. The J gene is TRBJ2-6, the V gene TRBV4-3; D possibly corresponds to TRBD1 (6 bases). Trimming cost V 0 bases and J 0 bases, with 18 bases left between them. The CDR3 is 20 amino acids. Germline V gene sequence: CDR1 LGHNA, CDR2 YSLEER. CDR3 sequence reads: CASSQESARTVVSGANVLTF. In DNA form, the CDR3 reads TGCGCCAGCAGCCAAGAATCGGCCCGGACAGTTGTCTCTGGGGCCAACGTCCTGACTTTC.

The chain uses TRBV7-2 and TRBJ2-3; 7 nucleotides agree with TRBD2. J was trimmed by 0 bases and V by 5 bases; bases with no gene match: 17. This CDR3 region has 19 residues. Germline V gene sequence: CDR1 SGHTA, CDR2 FQGNSA. CDR3 DNA sequence: TGTGCCAGCAGCCTACGGACTAGATCGCTCAAATCTAGCACAGATACGCAGTATTTT. Translated, it gives CASSLRTRSLKSSTDTQYF.